This T cell receptor beta chain is from a study of blood T cell repertoires in COVID-19. Study information: Italy, Spain and the United States were the sources of the convalescent and acute COVID-19 samples. T cells, B-cell-depleted T cells, or PBMCs provided the cDNA or gDNA that served as material.

Participants were aged about 18 to 100 years, lived in roughly 25 US areas, and enrolled virtually. Methods used by the authors: Amplification from reference gene primers served as the basis for estimated nucleated cell counts. Produced via immunoSEQ multiplex PCR; TCRdb's table is partial and in-frame only. The D gene and trimming were derived from the DNA, and the V and J assignments and clone size from that table. In the table there are approximately 250,000 clones, approximately 89% of which are singletons. Trimming took 3 bases from V and 10 from J, leaving 13 bases between them. CDR3 size: 14 residues. CDR1 SGHTA and CDR2 FQGNSA come from the germline V gene.

This TCR was sampled from a woman aged 40 to 55 with acute COVID-19. Sample: PBMCs or T cells enriched from blood (not recorded which). V is TRBV7-2 and J is TRBJ1-6; weak D call: TRBD1 (5 bases). The CDR3 region has the DNA TGTGCCAGCAGCTTCACGGGGAGGGGATCACCCCTCCACTTT. It is translated as CASSFTGRGSPLHF.